The 20 T cell receptor beta chains given below trace back to one sample, sequenced in a study of beta chain features in type 1 diabetes. Of the isolated RNA, all was reverse transcribed, and so the sequenced material was expressed TCRB transcripts. The assay was immunoSEQ multiplex PCR, and TCRdb's table has in-frame clones only and misses some. The table has roughly 150,000 clones, approximately 9% seen once. What was sequenced was central memory CD4+ T cells from blood. Receptor source: a young woman in good health.

V is TRBV14 and J is TRBJ2-1; 9 bases agree with TRBD2. This CDR3 comprises 14 residues. J gave up 7 bases and V 3 bases, and 4 bases lay outside the gene matches. Germline V gives CDR1 SGHDN, CDR2 FVKESK. The CDR3 sequence: CASSHWTSENEQFF. For the CDR3, the DNA is TGTGCCAGCAGCCACTGGACTAGCGAGAATGAGCAGTTCTTC. Full variable domain (remainder filled in from reference TRBV14 and TRBJ2-1): EAGVTQFPSHSVIEKGQTVTLRCDPISGHDNLYWYRRVMGKEIKFLLHFVKESKQDESGMPNNRFLAERTGGTYSTLKVQPAELEDSGVYFCASSHWTSENEQFFGPGTRLTVL.

V and J are TRBV6-1 and TRBJ2-6; D perhaps matches TRBD1 (5 bases). The germline V gene encodes CDR1 MNHNS and CDR2 SASEGT. Trimming took off 3 bases at V and 2 bases at J, with 11 bases between the two ends. There are 16 residues in the CDR3. The CDR3 DNA reads as TGTGCCAGCAGTGACATGCAGGGTGCTGGGGCCAACGTCCTGACTTTC. Protein: CASSDMQGAGANVLTF.

There are a few counts of this clone. The J gene is TRBJ2-2, the V gene TRBV5-1; possibly TRBD2 for D (5 bases). CDR1 and CDR2 from the germline V gene are SGHRS and YFSETQ. The CDR3 is 14 amino acids. Trimming shortened V by 4 bases and J by 4 bases, and 11 bases separated the two germline ends. In DNA form, the CDR3 reads TGCGCCAGCAGCACTTCTAGCACCACCGGGGAGCTGTTTTTT. Its translation: CASSTSSTTGELFF.

This clone was counted a few times. V and J are TRBV2 and TRBJ2-5, with 10 bases fitting TRBD2. Trimming removed 5 bases from V and 13 bases from J; junction bases left unmatched: 7. The CDR3 extends over 12 amino acids. Germline CDR1 reads SNHLY; CDR2 reads FYNNEI. This CDR3 is CASSYASGGLYF. As DNA, the CDR3 is TGTGCCAGCAGTTATGCTAGCGGGGGCCTGTACTTC.

This clone has ten or more counts. This sample also contains other DNA sequences that code for the same CDR3. The rearrangement links TRBV7-9 to TRBJ1-2, with 9 bases that match TRBD1. The V segment lost 4 bases and the J segment 7 bases; nucleotides outside the gene matches: 4. CDR1 SEHNR and CDR2 FQNEAQ come from the germline V gene (reference sequence). The CDR3 sequence is 13 residues long. The CDR3 sequence: CASSWGQGGGYTF. CDR3 sequence (DNA): TGTGCCAGCAGCTGGGGACAGGGTGGTGGCTACACCTTC. The variable domain in full, with the rest retrieved from reference TRBV7-9 and TRBJ1-2, is DTGVSQNPRHKITKRGQNVTFRCDPISEHNRLYWYRQTLGQGPEFLTYFQNEAQLEKSRLLSDRFSAERPKGSFSTLEIQRTEQGDSAMYLCASSWGQGGGYTFGSGTRLTVV.

This clone has more than one count but fewer than ten. The chain carries TRBV4-3 and TRBJ2-3, with 8 bases matching TRBD2. This CDR3 has 17 amino acids. Germline V gene sequence: CDR1 LGHNA, CDR2 YSLEER. Unmatched junction bases numbered 9, after V lost 4 bases and J lost 0 bases. The CDR3 nucleotides read TGCGCCAGCAGCCCAATTTCGGGGGGGGGAAGCACAGATACGCAGTATTTT. The encoded protein is CASSPISGGGSTDTQYF.

The sample holds a few counts of this clone. The V call is TRBV27, the J call TRBJ1-1; no clear D. Trimming stripped 3 bases from V and 1 base from J, with 9 bases between. Germline V CDR1 and CDR2: MNHEY, SMNVEV (reference sequence). The CDR3 has 14 residues. Here the CDR3 DNA reads TGTGCCAGCAGTTTTCGGCGGGCGAACACTGAAGCTTTCTTT. The encoded protein is CASSFRRANTEAFF.

J is TRBJ2-6 and V is TRBV2; the D gene is possibly TRBD1 (5 bases). Germline-derived CDR1 and CDR2 are SNHLY and FYNNEI. There are 16 residues in the CDR3. V dropped 2 bases and J dropped 0 bases, with 8 bases sitting between them. The CDR3: CASSESTASGANVLTF. The CDR3, as DNA: TGTGCCAGCAGTGAATCGACAGCCTCTGGGGCCAACGTCCTGACTTTC.

The chain uses TRBV7-3 and TRBJ1-6; D unclear. Trimming removed 5 bases from V and 5 bases from J, with 16 bases in between. The germline CDR1 and CDR2 sequences are SGHTA and FQGTGA. The CDR3 contains 16 residues. The CDR3 reads CASSHRIWQDNSPLHF. CDR3 coding DNA: TGTGCCAGCAGCCATAGGATCTGGCAGGATAATTCACCCCTCCACTTT.

The V and J genes are TRBV29-1 and TRBJ1-1; D is uncertain. The V and J ends lost 7 bases and 1 base respectively, with 13 bases between them. The length of the CDR3 is 13 residues. The V gene's germline CDR1 is SQVTM and CDR2 ANQGSEA. CDR3 sequence (DNA): TGCAGCGCCATGCTACAGCCGAACACTGAAGCTTTCTTT. Its translation: CSAMLQPNTEAFF. The entire variable domain, with the rest obtained from reference TRBV29-1 and TRBJ1-1, is as follows: SAVISQKPSRDICQRGTSLTIQCQVDSQVTMMFWYRQQPGQSLTLIATANQGSEATYESGFVIDKFPISRPNLTFSTLTVSNMSPEDSSIYLCSAMLQPNTEAFFGQGTRLTVV.

V is TRBV2 and J is TRBJ2-2, with a weak D call TRBD1 (6 bases). Germline CDR1 is SNHLY and CDR2 is FYNNEI. V dropped 6 bases and J dropped 5 bases, with 7 bases sitting between them. This CDR3 has 12 residues. The CDR3 DNA is TGTGCCAGCAGGACAGGAACCGGGGAGCTGTTTTTT. Its translation is CASRTGTGELFF.

There are a few counts of this clone. The V call is TRBV6-6, the J call TRBJ2-5; 13 nucleotides agree with TRBD2. Trimming cost V 5 bases and J 0 bases; bases outside gene matches: 3. The CDR3 has 16 amino acids. Germline V gene sequence: CDR1 MNHNY, CDR2 SVGAGI (reference sequence). This CDR3 is CASSHGTSGNQETQYF. Here the CDR3 DNA reads TGTGCCAGCAGTCACGGGACTAGCGGGAACCAAGAGACCCAGTACTTC.

This rearrangement joins TRBV5-1 to TRBJ2-5; TRBD2 matches 8 bases. The CDR3 totals 16 residues. CDR1 is SGHRS, CDR2 YFSETQ, per germline. V was pared by 2 bases and J by 4 bases, with 10 bases of the junction left unmatched. The CDR3 region is CASSLSGGGVRETQYF. In DNA form, the CDR3 reads TGCGCCAGCAGCTTAAGCGGGGGTGGCGTAAGAGAGACCCAGTACTTC.

V usage is TRBV27 and J usage is TRBJ1-2; 8 bases map to TRBD1. After removal of 5 bases from V and 4 bases from J, the junction contained 6 bases not matched to a gene. Germline CDR1 is MNHEY and CDR2 is SMNVEV (reference sequence). This CDR3 has 14 amino acids. This CDR3 reads CASSRTGLAYGYTF. CDR3 sequence (DNA): TGTGCCAGCAGTCGGACAGGGCTTGCCTATGGCTACACCTTC.

The V gene is TRBV27, the J gene TRBJ2-2, with D hard to call. Trimming pared 6 bases from V and 1 base from J, leaving 9 bases between. The CDR3 has 14 residues. The germline CDR1 and CDR2 sequences are MNHEY and SMNVEV (reference sequence). The CDR3 region has the DNA TGTGCCAGCAGCAGAGACATGAACACCGGGGAGCTGTTTTTT. Protein product: CASSRDMNTGELFF.

This chain connects TRBV7-2 to TRBJ1-4; D remains ambiguous. CDR3 length: 13 residues. Looked up from germline, CDR1 is SGHTA and CDR2 is FQGNSA. Trimming shortened V by 5 bases and J by 5 bases, and 9 bases separated the two germline ends. CDR3 residues: CASSLNSNEKLFF. CDR3 in DNA: TGTGCCAGCAGCCTAAACTCCAATGAAAAACTGTTTTTT.

The chain combines TRBV19 with TRBJ2-2, with D possibly TRBD1 on 6 matching bases. The CDR3 loop spans 13 amino acids. Per germline, CDR1 LNHDA and CDR2 SQIVND (reference sequence). The V end was cut by 4 bases, the J end by 6 bases, with 9 bases between. In DNA form, the CDR3 reads TGTGCCAGTAGTACACAGGGCTCCGGGGAGCTGTTTTTT. Translation: CASSTQGSGELFF.

About this clone itself: One end of the junction varies from germline; a read error may be responsible. V and J are TRBV7-7 and TRBJ2-7; 7 bases align to TRBD1. Germline lookup yields CDR1 SSHAT and CDR2 FNYEAQ (reference sequence). The length of the CDR3 is 14 residues. The DNA for the CDR3 is TGTGCTAGCAGCTTAGTGACAGGGCAATACGAGCAGTACTTC. This gives the protein CASSLVTGQYEQYF.

This clone was observed a handful of times. V is TRBV7-2 and J is TRBJ1-1; no firm D call. The CDR3 covers 14 residues. Germline CDR1 SGHTA, CDR2 FQGNSA. The ends were cut back, 5 bases at V and 4 bases at J, with 14 bases in the middle. The CDR3 loop reads CASSLGVVGTEAFF. The CDR3 nucleotides are TGTGCCAGCAGCCTGGGAGTCGTCGGCACTGAAGCTTTCTTT.

This clone turned up a few times. V is TRBV5-1 and J is TRBJ2-1; D is undetermined. V gave up 5 bases and J gave up 5 bases, with 14 bases separating them. The CDR3 consists of 14 residues. Germline assignment: CDR1 SGHRS and CDR2 YFSETQ. The CDR3 coding sequence is TGCGCCAGCAGGTCTTCGACTGTTAACAATGAGCAGTTCTTC. This codes for CASRSSTVNNEQFF.